The 32 T cell receptor beta chains below all came from one sample that was sequenced in a study of T cell repertoires in cytomegalovirus infection. Each CDR3 protein is one row after TCRdb ran MiXCR on the reads. The data contain a few hundred thousand distinct CDR3 sequences, over 7.5% of them singletons. Material for sequencing was PBMCs. The receptors were gathered from a human donor in good health (CMV status not recorded). Some clones in this sample may be carry-over from other donors' samples.

This clonotype appeared many times. The rearrangement links TRBV7-2 to TRBJ1-2; the match to TRBD1 covers 9 bases. V lost 5 bases and J lost 4; bases outside the gene matches: 5. CDR3 size: 14 residues. Germline CDR1 SGHTA, CDR2 FQGNSA. As DNA, the CDR3 is TGTGCCAGCAGCCCGACAGGGGGGGCCTATGGCTACACCTTC. Amino acid sequence: CASSPTGGAYGYTF.

The chain combines TRBV27 with TRBJ2-5, with 7 bases identical to TRBD2. The CDR3 runs 15 residues. With V trimmed by 3 bases and J by 5 bases, 9 bases remained unmatched. CDR1 MNHEY and CDR2 SMNVEV come from the germline V gene (reference sequence). In DNA form, the CDR3 reads TGTGCCAGCAGTTTGCGGGAGACTACCCGGGAGACCCAGTACTTC. Protein product: CASSLRETTRETQYF.

The chain carries TRBV6-5 and TRBJ2-3, with 9 bases that match TRBD2. J lost 4 bases, V lost 6 bases, and 5 bases had no gene match. This CDR3 is 14 amino acids long. Germline CDR1 and CDR2: MNHEY and SVGAGI. The CDR3 region is CASRNSGGADTQYF. The CDR3 nucleotides are TGTGCCAGCAGAAATAGCGGGGGAGCAGATACGCAGTATTTT.

Ten or more counts support this clonotype. The V call is TRBV7-2, the J call TRBJ1-1, with TRBD1 as a possible D gene (5 bases). This CDR3 region has 15 residues. Germline V CDR1 and CDR2: SGHTA, FQGNSA. Deletions cut 3 bases from V and 1 base from J, with 12 bases between. The CDR3 nucleotides are TGTGCCAGCAGCTTTACTAGACAGCAGAACACTGAAGCTTTCTTT. Translated: CASSFTRQQNTEAFF.

The chain is built from TRBV5-6 and TRBJ1-5; D uncertain. Per the germline V gene, CDR1 is SGHDT and CDR2 is YYEEEE. This CDR3 region has 15 residues. V shed 1 base and J shed 3 bases, with 11 bases lying between them. Here the CDR3 reads CASSLRRTDNQPQHF. The DNA of the CDR3 is TGTGCCAGCAGCTTGCGCCGGACGGACAATCAGCCCCAGCATTTT.

The table lists this clonotype with many counts. The chain recombines TRBV7-2 with TRBJ1-2; D uncertain. The CDR3 consists of 14 residues. Germline V gives CDR1 SGHTA, CDR2 FQGNSA. Trimming took 1 base from V and 8 from J, leaving 14 bases between them. The CDR3 spells CASSLGKGLRGYTF. The CDR3 bases are TGTGCCAGCAGCTTAGGAAAGGGCCTGAGAGGCTACACCTTC.

This clonotype was counted a few times. The chain recombines TRBV10-3 with TRBJ2-1, with 9 nucleotides matching TRBD2. The V segment lost 6 bases and the J segment 9 bases; nucleotides outside the gene matches: 6. This CDR3 is built from 13 residues. CDR1 is ENHRY and CDR2 is SYGVKD in the germline V gene. The CDR3 region has the DNA TGTGCCATCAGCACCGGGACTAGCTTTGAGCAGTTCTTC. Translating it yields CAISTGTSFEQFF.

This clonotype was seen ten or more times. The chain links TRBV7-2 to TRBJ2-5, with 10 bases lining up with TRBD2. Trimming removed 6 bases from V and 6 bases from J; junction bases left unmatched: 10. Germline CDR1 is SGHTA and CDR2 is FQGNSA. This CDR3 contains 15 residues. The CDR3 DNA sequence: TGTGCCAGCAGTTCCCAGCGGGGGGGGGGGAAGACCCAGTACTTC. It translates to CASSSQRGGGKTQYF.

This clonotype appeared many times. This chain links TRBV12-3 or TRBV12-4 with TRBJ2-5; 8 bases match TRBD1. The CDR3 spans 15 residues. Trimming at V came to 4 bases and at J to 6 bases, leaving 10 bases not matched to a gene. CDR3 nucleotides: TGTGCCAGCAGTTCGAGTCCGCGACAGGGGAAGACCCAGTACTTC. Translation gives CASSSSPRQGKTQYF.

The chain uses TRBV6-5 and TRBJ2-7, with 15 bases aligning to TRBD2. There are 15 residues in the CDR3. J was trimmed by 4 bases and V by 6 bases; bases with no gene match: 4. The germline CDR1 and CDR2 sequences are MNHEY and SVGAGI. The CDR3 DNA follows: TGTGCCAGCAGGCCGGGACTAGCGGGAGGTTACGAGCAGTACTTC. It is translated as CASRPGLAGGYEQYF.

J is TRBJ2-7 and V is TRBV5-1; D is ambiguous. V was cut by 2 bases and J by 6 bases, with 12 bases left in between. CDR1 is SGHRS, CDR2 YFSETQ, per germline. This CDR3 is 13 amino acids long. The CDR3 nucleotides are TGCGCCAGCAGCTTCTCTAGGTTGGGCGAGCAGTACTTC. Its translation: CASSFSRLGEQYF. The full variable domain, in which reference TRBV5-1 and TRBJ2-7 provide the parts outside the CDR3, is KAGVTQTPRYLIKTRGQQVTLSCSPISGHRSVSWYQQTPGQGLQFLFEYFSETQRNKGNFPGRFSGRQFSNSRSEMNVSTLELGDSALYLCASSFSRLGEQYFGPGTRLTVT.

The chain carries TRBV11-1 and TRBJ2-5; TRBD2 is a possible D gene (5 bases). The V gene lost 0 bases and the J gene lost 7 bases, with 12 bases spanning the gap. CDR3 length equals 14 residues. The germline V gene has CDR1 SGHAT and CDR2 FQDESV (reference sequence). CDR3 in amino acids: CASSLAGEVATQYF. Here the CDR3 DNA reads TGTGCCAGCAGCTTAGCGGGAGAAGTAGCGACCCAGTACTTC.

The V call is TRBV6-8, the J call TRBJ2-3; TRBD1 agrees at 8 bases. The germline V gene encodes CDR1 MNHGY and CDR2 SAAAGT. Unmatched junction bases numbered 6, after V lost 5 bases and J lost 2 bases. CDR3 length: 15 residues. CDR3 sequence: CASSGGTGPTDTQYF. The CDR3 DNA sequence: TGTGCCAGCAGTGGGGGGACAGGCCCCACAGATACGCAGTATTTT.

This chain uses TRBV29-1 with TRBJ2-7, with no clear D. Germline CDR1 is SQVTM and CDR2 is ANQGSEA. Trimming cost V 5 bases and J 1 base, with 12 bases left between them. This CDR3 contains 13 residues. The CDR3 sequence: CSVSGFLSYEQYF. The CDR3 DNA sequence: TGCAGCGTTTCTGGGTTTTTGTCCTACGAGCAGTACTTC.

This clonotype has a handful of counts. As DNA, the CDR3 is TGCAGTGCTAGTCGGGGCAATCAGCCCCAGCATTTT. It encodes CSASRGNQPQHF. The chain couples TRBV20-1 to TRBJ1-5; no reliable D call. The CDR3 spans 12 residues. CDR1 is DFQATT and CDR2 is SNEGSKA in the germline V gene (reference sequence). The V end was cut by 3 bases, the J end by 2 bases, with 5 bases between.

The J gene is TRBJ1-1, the V gene TRBV27, with D unresolved. Per germline, CDR1 MNHEY and CDR2 SMNVEV (reference sequence). The CDR3 length is 13 residues. V was trimmed by 3 bases and J by 7 bases, leaving 12 bases between them. This chain's CDR3 is CASSFSSRGEAFF. CDR3 DNA: TGTGCCAGCAGTTTCTCCAGCCGCGGTGAAGCTTTCTTT.

Only a few counts were recorded for this clonotype. V gene TRBV19 combines with J gene TRBJ2-7, with D perhaps matching TRBD1 or TRBD2 (5 bases each). The CDR3 contains 12 residues. Trimming took 5 bases from V and 6 from J, leaving 11 bases between them. CDR1 and CDR2 (germline): LNHDA, SQIVND (reference sequence). CDR3 sequence reads: CASSQLRGEQYF. In DNA form, the CDR3 reads TGTGCCAGTAGTCAGCTGAGGGGCGAGCAGTACTTC.

This clonotype occurred many times. The chain links TRBV7-2 to TRBJ2-3, with D uncertain. Per the germline V gene, CDR1 is SGHTA and CDR2 is FQGNSA. This CDR3 region has 14 residues. V lost 5 bases and J 2 bases, leaving 11 bases between the germline ends. CDR3 in DNA: TGTGCCAGCAGCCGTCAGGTCGCCACAGATACGCAGTATTTT. Encoded protein: CASSRQVATDTQYF.

The table lists this clonotype with a few counts. The V gene is TRBV7-3, the J gene TRBJ1-2, with a possible D match to TRBD1 (6 bases). V lost 5 bases and J 8 bases, leaving 21 bases between the germline ends. Germline V gives CDR1 SGHTA, CDR2 FQGTGA. The CDR3 has 15 residues. CDR3: CASSPSFTGIGGYTF. The CDR3 DNA reads as TGTGCCAGCAGCCCTTCCTTTACAGGGATAGGCGGCTACACCTTC.

Many counts were recorded for this clonotype. The CDR3 is CASRRTGGSGNTIYF. The DNA of the CDR3 is TGTGCCAGCAGAAGGACAGGCGGCTCTGGAAACACCATATATTTT. The genes are TRBV6-1 and TRBJ1-3; 7 bases agree with TRBD1. The germline CDR1 and CDR2 sequences are MNHNS and SASEGT. With 6 bases clipped from V and 0 bases from J, the junction kept 5 bases outside the gene matches. CDR3 length equals 15 residues.

The table lists this clonotype with many counts. This chain uses TRBV7-6 with TRBJ1-1; D unclear. The germline V gene encodes CDR1 SGHVS and CDR2 FNYEAQ. There are 16 residues in the CDR3. The V end was cut by 1 base, the J end by 2 bases, with 14 bases between. Here the CDR3 DNA reads TGTGCCAGCAGCTTAGTCGGTCGGGGATTAAACACTGAAGCTTTCTTT. It encodes CASSLVGRGLNTEAFF.

This clonotype was counted a few times. Here the CDR3 omits its conserved ending phenylalanine or tryptophan, so a read error is the likely source. The limits of the CDR3 on the DNA are not certain, so only TCRdb's listed CDR3 is given. The chain has TRBV19 and TRBJ1-4; the D call TRBD1 from the table was never checked on the DNA. The CDR3 has 12 amino acids, counting both end residues. The germline CDR1 and CDR2 sequences are LNHDA and SQIVND (reference sequence). The CDR3 here is CASSTGIRENLI.

The chain employs TRBV20-1 and TRBJ2-6; D unresolved. Germline-derived CDR1 and CDR2 are DFQATT and SNEGSKA (reference sequence). The CDR3 is made up of 14 amino acids. Trimming removed 5 bases at V and 0 bases at J, with 8 bases between. For the CDR3, the DNA is TGCAGTGCTTCCAGGAACTCTGGGGCCAACGTCCTGACTTTC. Protein: CSASRNSGANVLTF.

The V and J genes are TRBV6-1 and TRBJ2-7, with D hard to call. The V gene lost 0 bases and the J gene lost 3 bases, with 12 bases spanning the gap. The germline gives CDR1 MNHNS, CDR2 SASEGT. The CDR3 has 15 amino acids. This CDR3 is CASSEANRGGYEQYF. The CDR3 DNA follows: TGTGCCAGCAGTGAAGCAAATAGAGGCGGCTACGAGCAGTACTTC.

This clonotype was seen repeatedly, ten times or more. The genes are TRBV27 and TRBJ2-7; 9 bases match TRBD1. The J segment lost 5 bases and the V segment lost 5 bases, leaving 10 bases of the junction unmatched. The CDR3 is 15 amino acids. Germline V gene sequence: CDR1 MNHEY, CDR2 SMNVEV (reference sequence). The CDR3 DNA reads TGTGCCAGCAGTCGGTCCGGGACAGGGATTGACGAGCAGTACTTC. It is translated as CASSRSGTGIDEQYF.

Turning to this clonotype: A much larger clone differs by one base, so this may be a read error. The rearrangement joins TRBV7-6 to TRBJ2-7; 10 bases are shared with TRBD1. In germline, CDR1 is SGHVS, CDR2 FNYEAQ. Trimming cost V 5 bases and J 8 bases; bases outside gene matches: 12. The CDR3 runs 15 residues. The CDR3 loop reads CASSHGQGGVYKQYF. For the CDR3, the DNA is TGTGCCAGCAGCCACGGACAGGGGGGTGTTTACAAGCAGTACTTC. Drawing the rest from reference TRBV7-6 and TRBJ2-7, the complete variable domain is GAGVSQSPRYKVTKRGQDVALRCDPISGHVSLYWYRQALGQGPEFLTYFNYEAQQDKSGLPNDRFSAERPEGSISTLTIQRTEQRDSAMYRCASSHGQGGVYKQYFGPGTRLTVT.

V usage is TRBV10-2 and J usage is TRBJ2-2; TRBD1 matches at 7 bases. The V gene's germline CDR1 is WSHSY and CDR2 SAAADI. The ends lost 10 bases at V and 1 base at J; junction bases unmatched: 15. CDR3 length: 17 residues. The CDR3 sequence is CATRLIAQGKNTGELFF. The CDR3 DNA reads as TGCGCCACCCGTTTAATAGCACAGGGGAAGAACACCGGGGAGCTGTTTTTT.

This clonotype showed up many times. The V and J genes are TRBV10-3 and TRBJ2-5; a weak D match, TRBD2 (6 bases). V dropped 0 bases and J dropped 7 bases, with 15 bases sitting between them. Germline CDR1 ENHRY, CDR2 SYGVKD. The CDR3 runs 15 residues. The CDR3 nucleotides are TGTGCCATCAGTGAGTCGAAAAGCGGGCCGGGGACCCAGTACTTC. This sequence encodes CAISESKSGPGTQYF.

This clonotype was recorded a few times. The rearrangement links TRBV6-1 to TRBJ2-7; TRBD1 agrees at 7 bases. Germline V gene lookup returns CDR1 MNHNS and CDR2 SASEGT. This CDR3 is built from 16 residues. The trim removed 1 base at V and 1 base at J, leaving 7 bases unmatched. CDR3 sequence: CASSEGLQGFSYEQYF. The CDR3 bases are TGTGCCAGCAGTGAAGGGCTACAGGGGTTTTCCTACGAGCAGTACTTC.

This clonotype was seen many times. This rearrangement joins TRBV12-3 or TRBV12-4 to TRBJ2-1; D is ambiguous. The CDR3 is made up of 12 amino acids. V was shortened by 5 bases and J by 8 bases, with 10 bases between the two germline ends. CDR3 amino acids: CASSPLVDEQFF. CDR3 nucleotides: TGTGCCAGCAGTCCCCTCGTCGATGAGCAGTTCTTC.

This clonotype was seen at least ten times. This rearrangement joins TRBV7-2 to TRBJ2-7; 9 nucleotides agree with TRBD2. The length of the CDR3 is 15 residues. The junction had 5 bases not matched to a gene; V was cut back by 1 base and J by 4 bases. Germline V gene data show CDR1 as SGHTA and CDR2 as FQGNSA. CDR3 sequence reads: CASSLGSGGQYEQYF. DNA for the CDR3: TGTGCCAGCAGCTTAGGCAGCGGGGGGCAATACGAGCAGTACTTC. The full variable domain, rest sourced from reference TRBV7-2 and TRBJ2-7, is GAGVSQSPSNKVTEKGKDVELRCDPISGHTALYWYRQSLGQGLEFLIYFQGNSAPDKSGLPSDRFSAERTGGSVSTLTIQRTQQEDSAVYLCASSLGSGGQYEQYFGPGTRLTVT.

In this sample, this clonotype turned up a few times. The chain carries TRBV6-5 and TRBJ1-5, with 7 positions matching TRBD1. CDR1 and CDR2 (germline): MNHEY, SVGAGI. V was clipped by 0 bases and J by 9 bases; unmatched bases: 5. The CDR3 is 14 residues long. CDR3 protein: CASSYSAGGLPQHF. The CDR3 nucleotides are TGTGCCAGCAGTTACTCGGCAGGGGGTCTGCCCCAGCATTTT.